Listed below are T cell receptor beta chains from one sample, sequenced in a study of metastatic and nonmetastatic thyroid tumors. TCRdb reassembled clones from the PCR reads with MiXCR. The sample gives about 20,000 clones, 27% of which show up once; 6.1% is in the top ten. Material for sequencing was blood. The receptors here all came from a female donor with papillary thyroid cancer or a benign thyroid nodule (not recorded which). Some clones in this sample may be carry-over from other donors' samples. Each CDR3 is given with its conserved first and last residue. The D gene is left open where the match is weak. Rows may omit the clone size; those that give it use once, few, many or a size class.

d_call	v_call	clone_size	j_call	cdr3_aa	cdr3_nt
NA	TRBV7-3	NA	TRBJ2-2	CASRGTGRGTGELFF	TGTGCCAGCAGGGGGACGGGACGCGGCACCGGGGAGCTGTTTTTT
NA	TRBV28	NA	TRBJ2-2	CASDMYTGDLFF	TGTGCCAGCGATATGTACACCGGGGATCTGTTTTTT
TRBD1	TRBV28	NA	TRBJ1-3	CASSTGATSGNTIYF	TGTGCCAGCAGTACAGGGGCCACTTCTGGAAACACCATATATTTT
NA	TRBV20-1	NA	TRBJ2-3	CSARLGRGVDTQYF	TGCAGTGCTAGGTTAGGCAGGGGAGTAGATACGCAGTATTTT
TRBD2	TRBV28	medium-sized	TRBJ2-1	CASRPPGLGFNEQFF	TGTGCCAGCAGGCCACCGGGACTAGGTTTTAATGAGCAGTTCTTC
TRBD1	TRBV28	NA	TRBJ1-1	CASSSPYVDRVNTEAFF	TGTGCCAGCAGCTCCCCCTATGTGGACAGGGTGAACACTGAAGCTTTCTTT
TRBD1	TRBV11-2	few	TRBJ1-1	CASSLEGQGDYRNTEAFF	TGTGCCAGCAGCTTAGAGGGGCAGGGGGATTATAGGAACACTGAAGCTTTCTTT
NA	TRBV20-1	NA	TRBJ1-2	CSARLAGDGGYTF	TGCAGTGCTAGATTAGCGGGGGACGGAGGCTACACCTTC
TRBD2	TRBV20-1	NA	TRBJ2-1	CSASTSGRSSYNEQFF	TGCAGTGCTAGCACTAGCGGGAGGAGCTCCTACAATGAGCAGTTCTTC
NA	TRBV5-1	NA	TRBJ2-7	CASREGASYEQYF	TGCGCCAGCAGGGAGGGGGCCTCCTACGAGCAGTACTTC
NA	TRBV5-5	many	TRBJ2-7	CASSLGTTLLNYEQYF	TGTGCCAGCAGCTTGGGGACCACCCTCTTAAACTACGAGCAGTACTTC
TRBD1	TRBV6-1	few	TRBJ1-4	CASSDRGPSSEKLFF	TGTGCCAGCAGTGACAGGGGGCCTAGTAGTGAAAAACTGTTTTTT
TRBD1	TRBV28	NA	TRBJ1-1	CASSLSSAWDSYYMNTEAFF	TGTGCCAGCAGTTTAAGCTCTGCGTGGGACAGTTATTATATGAACACTGAAGCTTTCTTT
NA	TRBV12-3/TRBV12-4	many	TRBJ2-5	CASSPRGLGETQYF	TGTGCCAGCAGCCCACGGGGGCTCGGGGAGACCCAGTACTTC